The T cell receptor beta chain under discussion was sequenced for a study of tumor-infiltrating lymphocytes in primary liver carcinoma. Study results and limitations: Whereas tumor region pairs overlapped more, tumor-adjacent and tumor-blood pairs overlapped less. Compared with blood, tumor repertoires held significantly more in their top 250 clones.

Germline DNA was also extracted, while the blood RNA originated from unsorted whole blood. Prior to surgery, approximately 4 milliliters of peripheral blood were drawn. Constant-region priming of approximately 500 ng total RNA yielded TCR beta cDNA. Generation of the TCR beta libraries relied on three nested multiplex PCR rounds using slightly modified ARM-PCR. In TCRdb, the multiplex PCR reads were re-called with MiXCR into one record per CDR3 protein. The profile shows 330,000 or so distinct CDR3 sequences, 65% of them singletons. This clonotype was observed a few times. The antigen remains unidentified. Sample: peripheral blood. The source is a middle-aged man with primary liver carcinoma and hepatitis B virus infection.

The CDR3 bases are TGTGCCAGCAGCACCGGAGCGCGGGGACTCGTTCTCCACGAGCAGTACTTC. Amino acid sequence: CASSTGARGLVLHEQYF. The chain has TRBV5-4 and TRBJ2-7; possible D gene TRBD2, 6 bases. Trimming stripped 4 bases from V and 5 bases from J, with 25 bases between. From germline, CDR1 is SGHNT and CDR2 YYREEE (reference sequence). The CDR3 totals 17 residues.